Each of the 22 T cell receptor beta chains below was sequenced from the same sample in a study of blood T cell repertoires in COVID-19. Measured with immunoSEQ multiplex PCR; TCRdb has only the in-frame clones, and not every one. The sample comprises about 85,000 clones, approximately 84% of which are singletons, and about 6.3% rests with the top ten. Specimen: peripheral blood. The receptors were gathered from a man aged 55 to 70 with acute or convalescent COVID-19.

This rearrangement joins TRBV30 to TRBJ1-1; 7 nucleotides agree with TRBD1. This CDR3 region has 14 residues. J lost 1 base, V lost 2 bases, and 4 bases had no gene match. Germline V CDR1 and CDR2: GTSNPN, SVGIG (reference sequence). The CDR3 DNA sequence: TGTGCCTGGAGTAAGGGGACAGCGAACACTGAAGCTTTCTTT. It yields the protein CAWSKGTANTEAFF.

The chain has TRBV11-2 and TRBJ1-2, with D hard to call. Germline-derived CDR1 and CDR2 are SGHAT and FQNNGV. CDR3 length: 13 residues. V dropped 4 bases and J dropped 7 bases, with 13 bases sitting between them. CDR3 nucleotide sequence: TGTGCCAGCAGCTATACTTCATCGGGTGGCTACACCTTC. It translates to CASSYTSSGGYTF.

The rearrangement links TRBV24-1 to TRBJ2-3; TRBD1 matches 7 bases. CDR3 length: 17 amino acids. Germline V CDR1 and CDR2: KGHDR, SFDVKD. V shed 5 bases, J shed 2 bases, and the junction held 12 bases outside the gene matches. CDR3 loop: CATSGTHQGDITDTQYF. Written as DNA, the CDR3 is TGTGCCACCAGTGGTACCCACCAGGGGGACATCACAGATACGCAGTATTTT.

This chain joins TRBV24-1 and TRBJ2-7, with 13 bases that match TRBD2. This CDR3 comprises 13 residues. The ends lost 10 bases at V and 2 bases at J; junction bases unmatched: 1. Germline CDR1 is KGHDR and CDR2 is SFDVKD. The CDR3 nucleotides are TGTGCCACGGGGACTAGCGGGGCCTACGAGCAGTACTTC. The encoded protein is CATGTSGAYEQYF.

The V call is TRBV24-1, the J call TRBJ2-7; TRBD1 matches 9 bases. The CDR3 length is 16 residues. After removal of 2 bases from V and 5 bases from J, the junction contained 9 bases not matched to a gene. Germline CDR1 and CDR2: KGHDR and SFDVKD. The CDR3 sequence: CATSDSQLTGGNEQYF. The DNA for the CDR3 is TGTGCCACCAGTGATTCCCAATTGACAGGGGGTAACGAGCAGTACTTC.

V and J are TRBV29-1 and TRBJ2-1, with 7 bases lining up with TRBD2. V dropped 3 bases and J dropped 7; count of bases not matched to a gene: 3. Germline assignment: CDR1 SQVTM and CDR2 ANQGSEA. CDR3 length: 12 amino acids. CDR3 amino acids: CSVDGGGNEQFF. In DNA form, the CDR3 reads TGCAGCGTTGATGGGGGGGGGAATGAGCAGTTCTTC.

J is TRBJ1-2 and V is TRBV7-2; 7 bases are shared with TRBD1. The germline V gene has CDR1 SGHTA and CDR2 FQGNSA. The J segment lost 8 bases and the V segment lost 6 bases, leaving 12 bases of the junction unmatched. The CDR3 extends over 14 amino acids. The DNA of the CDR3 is TGTGCCAGCAGTCTAGACAGGGCCCGGGGAGGCTACACCTTC. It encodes CASSLDRARGGYTF. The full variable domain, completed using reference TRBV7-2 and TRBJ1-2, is GAGVSQSPSNKVTEKGKDVELRCDPISGHTALYWYRQSLGQGLEFLIYFQGNSAPDKSGLPSDRFSAERTGGSVSTLTIQRTQQEDSAVYLCASSLDRARGGYTFGSGTRLTVV.

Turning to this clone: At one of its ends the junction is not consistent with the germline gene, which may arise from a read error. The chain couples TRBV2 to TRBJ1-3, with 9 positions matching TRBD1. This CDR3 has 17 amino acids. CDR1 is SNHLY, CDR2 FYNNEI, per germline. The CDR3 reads CASRGTGILSSGNTMYF. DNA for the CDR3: TGTGCCAGCAGGGGGACAGGGATACTTTCCTCTGGAAACACCATGTATTTT.

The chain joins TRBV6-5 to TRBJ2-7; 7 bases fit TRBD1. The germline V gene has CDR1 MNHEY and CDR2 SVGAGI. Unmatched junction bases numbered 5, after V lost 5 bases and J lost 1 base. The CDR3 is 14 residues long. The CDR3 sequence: CASSLTGDSYEQYF. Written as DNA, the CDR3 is TGTGCCAGCAGTCTCACAGGGGATTCCTACGAGCAGTACTTC.

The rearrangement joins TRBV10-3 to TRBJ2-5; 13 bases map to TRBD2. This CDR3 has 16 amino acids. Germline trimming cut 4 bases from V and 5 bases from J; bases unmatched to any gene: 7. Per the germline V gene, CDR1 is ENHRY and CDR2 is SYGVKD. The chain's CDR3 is CAISVTSGGALETQYF. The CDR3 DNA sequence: TGTGCCATCAGTGTTACTAGCGGGGGGGCCTTGGAGACCCAGTACTTC.

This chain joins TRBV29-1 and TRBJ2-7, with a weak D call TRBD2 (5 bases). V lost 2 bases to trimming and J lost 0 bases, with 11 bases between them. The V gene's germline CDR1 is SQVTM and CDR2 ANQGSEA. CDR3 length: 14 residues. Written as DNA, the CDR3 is TGCAGCGTTGAAAGTCCGGCGGGCTCCTACGAGCAGTACTTC. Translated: CSVESPAGSYEQYF.

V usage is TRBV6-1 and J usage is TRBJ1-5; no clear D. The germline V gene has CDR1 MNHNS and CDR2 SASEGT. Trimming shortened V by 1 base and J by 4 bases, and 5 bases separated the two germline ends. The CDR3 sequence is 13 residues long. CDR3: CASSEGGNQPQHF. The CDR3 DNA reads TGTGCCAGCAGTGAAGGCGGGAATCAGCCCCAGCATTTT.

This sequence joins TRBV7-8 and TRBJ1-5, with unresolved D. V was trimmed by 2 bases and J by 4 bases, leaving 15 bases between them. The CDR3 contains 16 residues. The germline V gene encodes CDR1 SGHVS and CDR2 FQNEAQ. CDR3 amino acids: CASSLRGRTLNQPQHF. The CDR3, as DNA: TGTGCCAGCAGCTTAAGAGGCAGAACTCTTAATCAGCCCCAGCATTTT.

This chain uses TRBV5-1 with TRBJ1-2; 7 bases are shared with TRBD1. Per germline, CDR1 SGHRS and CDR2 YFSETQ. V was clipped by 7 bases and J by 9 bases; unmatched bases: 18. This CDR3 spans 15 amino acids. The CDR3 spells CASGTAWTGGRSYTF. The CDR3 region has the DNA TGCGCCAGCGGAACGGCCTGGACAGGCGGTAGGAGCTACACCTTC.

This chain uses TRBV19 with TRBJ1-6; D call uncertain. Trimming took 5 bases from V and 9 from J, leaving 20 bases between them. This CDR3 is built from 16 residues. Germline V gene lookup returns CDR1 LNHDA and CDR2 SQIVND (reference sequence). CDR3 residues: CASSAARLSQPSPLHF. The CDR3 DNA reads TGTGCCAGTAGTGCCGCCAGGCTATCTCAACCTTCACCCCTCCACTTT.

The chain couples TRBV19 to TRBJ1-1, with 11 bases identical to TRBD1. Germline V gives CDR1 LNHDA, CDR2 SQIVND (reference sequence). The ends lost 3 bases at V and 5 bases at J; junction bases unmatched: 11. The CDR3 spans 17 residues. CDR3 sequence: CASSMARDRGRGTEAFF. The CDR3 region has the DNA TGTGCCAGTAGTATGGCCCGGGACAGGGGGAGGGGAACTGAAGCTTTCTTT.

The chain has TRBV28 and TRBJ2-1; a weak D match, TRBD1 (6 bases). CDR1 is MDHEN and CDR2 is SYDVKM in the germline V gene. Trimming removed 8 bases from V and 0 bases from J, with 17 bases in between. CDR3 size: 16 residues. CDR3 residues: CASFPPTGDSYNEQFF. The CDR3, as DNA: TGTGCCAGCTTCCCCCCGACAGGAGACTCCTACAATGAGCAGTTCTTC.

The CDR3 nucleotides read TGCGCCACCGGGACAGGGGAATCCCATGGCTACACCTTC. This encodes CATGTGESHGYTF. This chain connects TRBV5-1 to TRBJ1-2; the match to TRBD1 covers 10 bases. CDR1 and CDR2 (germline): SGHRS, YFSETQ. This CDR3 region has 13 residues. J gave up 6 bases and V 9 bases, and 8 bases lay outside the gene matches.

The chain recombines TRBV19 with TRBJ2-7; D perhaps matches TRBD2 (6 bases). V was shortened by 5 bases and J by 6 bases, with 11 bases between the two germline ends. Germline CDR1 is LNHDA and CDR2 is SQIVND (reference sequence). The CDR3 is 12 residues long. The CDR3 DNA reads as TGTGCCAGTAGTTCTCCGGGACTCGAGCAGTACTTC. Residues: CASSSPGLEQYF.

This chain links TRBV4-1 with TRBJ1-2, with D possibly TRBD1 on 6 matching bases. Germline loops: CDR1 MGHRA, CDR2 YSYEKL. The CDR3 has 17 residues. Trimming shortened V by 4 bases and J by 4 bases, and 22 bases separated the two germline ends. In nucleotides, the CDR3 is TGCGCCAGCAGCCTCTCCCCTGCGGCAGGGGACCCCTATGGCTACACCTTC. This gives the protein CASSLSPAAGDPYGYTF.

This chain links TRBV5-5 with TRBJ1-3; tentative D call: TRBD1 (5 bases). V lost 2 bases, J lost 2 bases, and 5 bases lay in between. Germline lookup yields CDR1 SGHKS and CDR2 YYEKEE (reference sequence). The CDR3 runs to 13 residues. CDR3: CASSLGAGNTIYF. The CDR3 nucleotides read TGTGCCAGCAGCTTAGGGGCTGGAAACACCATATATTTT.

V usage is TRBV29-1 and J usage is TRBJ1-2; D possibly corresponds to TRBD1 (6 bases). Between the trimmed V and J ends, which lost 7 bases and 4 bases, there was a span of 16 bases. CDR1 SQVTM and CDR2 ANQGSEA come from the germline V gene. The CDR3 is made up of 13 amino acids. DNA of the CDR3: TGCAGCGCTGACAGGCACCAGGCCTATGGCTACACCTTC. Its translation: CSADRHQAYGYTF. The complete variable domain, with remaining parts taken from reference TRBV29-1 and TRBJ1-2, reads SAVISQKPSRDICQRGTSLTIQCQVDSQVTMMFWYRQQPGQSLTLIATANQGSEATYESGFVIDKFPISRPNLTFSTLTVSNMSPEDSSIYLCSADRHQAYGYTFGSGTRLTVV.